This T cell receptor (beta chain) was captured by sequencing in a study of T cell repertoires in cytomegalovirus infection. The wider study: Public TCR beta signatures indicated both CMV infection and matching HLA type.

One entry per CDR3 protein results from TCRdb running MiXCR on the reads. The table shows fewer than 350,000 distinct CDR3 sequences, with roughly 29% occurring only once. Study-wide results and caveats: Totalled public TCR beta family frequency picked out people who carried CMV plus the relevant HLA. Within the response measured ex vivo, HLA-C-restricted CMV-specific TCR beta clonotypes were dominant.

V gave up 6 bases and J gave up 1 base, with 10 bases separating them. The CDR3 is 14 residues long. In germline, CDR1 is MNHNY, CDR2 SVGAGI (reference sequence). For this clonotype: Its antigen remains unidentified.

Sequencing was performed on cultured PBMCs, taken from culture after CMV antigen stimulation. The chain employs TRBV6-6 and TRBJ1-5; D unresolved. The clonotype originates from a human donor in good health (CMV status not recorded). Some clones in this sample may be carry-over from other donors' samples. CDR3 protein: CASSGELSNQPQHF. For the CDR3, the DNA is TGTGCCAGCAGCGGGGAACTGAGCAATCAGCCCCAGCATTTT.